This T cell receptor beta chain was sequenced for a study of blood T cell repertoires in COVID-19. Across the study: COVID-19 samples collected from the United States, Italy and Spain covered acute and convalescent phases.

CDR1 and CDR2 (germline): SGHVS, FNYEAQ. V trimming: 5 bases; J trimming: 1 base; junction bases outside the gene matches: 4. The CDR3 consists of 16 residues. Measured with immunoSEQ multiplex PCR; TCRdb has only the in-frame clones, and not every one. The repertoire consists of 20,000 to 25,000 clones, with 70% to 90% occurring once and the leading ten covering around 6.3%. Sequencing used peripheral blood. The origin of this receptor is a woman at least 80 years old with active COVID-19. The chain is built from TRBV7-6 and TRBJ2-3; 12 nucleotides line up with TRBD2. The DNA of the CDR3 is TGTGCCAGCAGCCACCGACTAGCGGGGGGCACAGATACGCAGTATTTT. It codes for CASSHRLAGGTDTQYF.